These 30 T cell receptor beta chains were all obtained from the same sample, sequenced in a study of CD8 T cells in Susac syndrome. It was with random hexamers that 0.5 to 1 ug RNA was reverse transcribed. One entry per CDR3 protein results from TCRdb running MiXCR on the immunoSEQ multiplex PCR reads. The data hold more than 200,000 distinct CDR3 sequences, with approximately 94% observed a single time. Sequencing used CD4+ T cells from PBMCs. Receptors were obtained from a human donor with Susac syndrome.

This chain uses TRBV30 with TRBJ1-2; tentatively, D is TRBD1 (6 bases). Per germline, CDR1 GTSNPN and CDR2 SVGIG (reference sequence). Trimming removed 3 bases at V and 2 bases at J, with 13 bases between. The CDR3 is 14 residues long. In DNA, the CDR3 is TGTGCCTGGAGGAAAGGGGGGACCAACTATGGCTACACCTTC. Protein sequence: CAWRKGGTNYGYTF.

The V and J genes are TRBV9 and TRBJ2-5; possibly TRBD1 for D (7 bases). Germline V gives CDR1 SGDLS, CDR2 YYNGEE. Trimming took off 0 bases at V and 4 bases at J, with 13 bases between the two ends. The CDR3 consists of 15 residues. The CDR3 spells CASSVAVQGGETQYF. In DNA form, the CDR3 reads TGTGCCAGCAGCGTAGCAGTTCAGGGGGGAGAGACCCAGTACTTC.

V usage is TRBV20-1 and J usage is TRBJ2-1; tentative D call: TRBD2 (7 bases). V was trimmed by 6 bases and J by 4 bases, leaving 16 bases between them. Germline lookup yields CDR1 DFQATT and CDR2 SNEGSKA (reference sequence). This CDR3 has 14 residues. CDR3 bases: TGCAGTGCCACAGGGTGGGGGGGTTACAATGAGCAGTTCTTC. Its translation: CSATGWGGYNEQFF.

For this clonotype: The junction departs from the called germline gene at one end, perhaps through a read error. The gene calls are TRBV7-7 and TRBJ1-3; 7 nucleotides agree with TRBD1. This CDR3 contains 15 residues. CDR1 SSHAT and CDR2 FNYEAQ come from the germline V gene (reference sequence). The CDR3 region has the DNA TGTGCTAGCAGCTTGGGGACAGACTCTGGAAACACCATATATTTT. It yields the protein CASSLGTDSGNTIYF.

J is TRBJ2-7 and V is TRBV18, with TRBD1 identical over 8 bases. The V gene end was trimmed by 6 bases and the J gene end by 2 bases; junction bases not matched to a gene: 3. In germline, CDR1 is KGHSH, CDR2 LQKENI. This CDR3 contains 13 residues. The chain's CDR3 is CASSDRVTYEQYF. CDR3 DNA: TGTGCCAGCTCGGACAGGGTTACCTACGAGCAGTACTTC.

V usage is TRBV20-1 and J usage is TRBJ1-1; D call uncertain. Between the trimmed V and J ends, which lost 2 bases and 0 bases, there was a span of 7 bases. This CDR3 has 13 residues. Germline assignment: CDR1 DFQATT and CDR2 SNEGSKA (reference sequence). The CDR3 is CSARLGMNTEAFF. The CDR3 DNA sequence: TGCAGTGCTAGATTGGGAATGAACACTGAAGCTTTCTTT.

The gene calls are TRBV12-3 or TRBV12-4 and TRBJ1-4; the D gene is possibly TRBD1 (5 bases). V was trimmed by 1 base and J by 8 bases, leaving 11 bases between them. The CDR3 length is 14 residues. Here the CDR3 reads CASSLDAGKEKLFF. The DNA for the CDR3 is TGTGCCAGCAGTTTAGATGCAGGGAAGGAAAAACTGTTTTTT.

The chain is built from TRBV9 and TRBJ1-2, with D tentatively TRBD1 (5 bases). The CDR3 consists of 17 residues. The germline gives CDR1 SGDLS, CDR2 YYNGEE. The V gene lost 4 bases and the J gene lost 2 bases, with 21 bases spanning the gap. The CDR3 DNA reads as TGTGCCAGCAGCTCCCGCGCGGGCGGGACTGTCAACTATGGCTACACCTTC. It encodes CASSSRAGGTVNYGYTF. Full variable domain (missing parts from reference TRBV9 and TRBJ1-2): DSGVTQTPKHLITATGQRVTLRCSPRSGDLSVYWYQQSLDQGLQFLIQYYNGEERAKGNILERFSAQQFPDLHSELNLSSLELGDSALYFCASSSRAGGTVNYGYTFGSGTRLTVV.

The chain joins TRBV12-3 or TRBV12-4 to TRBJ2-3; TRBD1 or TRBD2 may be the D gene (5 bases each). The V and J ends lost 5 bases and 1 base respectively, with 22 bases between them. This CDR3 has 18 residues. The DNA for the CDR3 is TGTGCCAGCAGTACGAGGGGAGTAGTGGGAGACGGCACAGATACGCAGTATTTT. This gives the protein CASSTRGVVGDGTDTQYF.

A single count supports this clonotype. The genes are TRBV29-1 and TRBJ1-5, with D possibly matching TRBD1 (6 bases). V lost 4 bases and J lost 4, with 17 bases in between. The germline V gene encodes CDR1 SQVTM and CDR2 ANQGSEA. The CDR3 spans 15 residues. CDR3 DNA sequence: TGCAGCGTTGGTAACAGGGCGAGGGGGAATCAGCCCCAGCATTTT. Amino acids: CSVGNRARGNQPQHF.

The chain joins TRBV5-1 to TRBJ1-1; D possibly corresponds to TRBD1 (5 bases). Germline CDR1 reads SGHRS; CDR2 reads YFSETQ. The CDR3 is 15 amino acids. Trimming took 7 bases from V and 5 from J, leaving 21 bases between them. Here the CDR3 DNA reads TGCGCCAGCGGGAACCGGGGCGGGGGTGGAACTGAAGCTTTCTTT. Encoded protein: CASGNRGGGGTEAFF. Full variable domain (outside the CDR3, taken from reference TRBV5-1 and TRBJ1-1): KAGVTQTPRYLIKTRGQQVTLSCSPISGHRSVSWYQQTPGQGLQFLFEYFSETQRNKGNFPGRFSGRQFSNSRSEMNVSTLELGDSALYLCASGNRGGGGTEAFFGQGTRLTVV.

This clonotype appeared once. The CDR3 is CAWSAPAPNYGYTF. CDR3 bases: TGTGCCTGGAGCGCGCCTGCCCCGAACTATGGCTACACCTTC. The chain links TRBV30 to TRBJ1-2; D gene uncertain. The CDR3 is made up of 14 amino acids. V was trimmed by 3 bases and J by 2 bases, leaving 13 bases between them. From germline, CDR1 is GTSNPN and CDR2 SVGIG (reference sequence).

The chain is built from TRBV4-1 and TRBJ2-6; 8 bases line up with TRBD1. The V gene's germline CDR1 is MGHRA and CDR2 YSYEKL. V lost 1 base to trimming and J lost 3 bases; unmatched junction nucleotides: 11. There are 19 residues in the CDR3. For the CDR3, the DNA is TGCGCCAGCAGCCAAGGGGCATTGACAGGGGTTCGTGGGGCCAACGTCCTGACTTTC. Protein product: CASSQGALTGVRGANVLTF.

This sequence joins TRBV7-8 and TRBJ1-6; D uncertain. This CDR3 comprises 15 residues. Trimming left V 5 bases short and J 7 bases short, with 15 bases between. Germline lookup yields CDR1 SGHVS and CDR2 FQNEAQ. This chain's CDR3 is CASSPRRVSNSPLHF. Here the CDR3 DNA reads TGTGCCAGCAGCCCTAGAAGAGTATCGAATTCACCCCTCCACTTT. The variable domain in full, completed from reference TRBV7-8 and TRBJ1-6, reads GAGVSQSPRYKVAKRGQDVALRCDPISGHVSLFWYQQALGQGPEFLTYFQNEAQLDKSGLPSDRFFAERPEGSVSTLKIQRTQQEDSAVYLCASSPRRVSNSPLHFGNGTRLTVT.

The rearrangement joins TRBV6-1 to TRBJ1-1; D is possibly TRBD1 (5 bases). V lost 0 bases to trimming and J lost 5 bases, with 13 bases between them. The CDR3 is 15 residues long. CDR1 is MNHNS and CDR2 is SASEGT in the germline V gene. The CDR3 sequence is CASSEAAAGKTEAFF. CDR3 DNA sequence: TGTGCCAGCAGTGAAGCTGCAGCAGGGAAGACTGAAGCTTTCTTT.

The chain uses TRBV25-1 and TRBJ2-1, with 7 bases fitting TRBD1. The germline gives CDR1 MGHDK, CDR2 SYGVNS. V shed 0 bases, J shed 12 bases, and the junction held 8 bases outside the gene matches. The CDR3 extends over 14 amino acids. CDR3 in amino acids: CASSEYKGAVRQFF. Here the CDR3 DNA reads TGTGCCAGCAGTGAATATAAGGGGGCGGTTAGGCAGTTCTTC.

The chain uses TRBV20-1 and TRBJ1-2; no reliable D call. With 3 bases removed from V and 7 bases from J, the gap between germline ends came to 15 bases. In germline, CDR1 is DFQATT, CDR2 SNEGSKA (reference sequence). The CDR3 spans 13 residues. For the CDR3, the DNA is TGCAGTGCTAGGGCCCTCGTAGGGTCTGGCTACACCTTC. This codes for CSARALVGSGYTF.

The genes are TRBV7-6 and TRBJ2-7; D is undetermined. Trimming left V 3 bases short and J 0 bases short, with 9 bases between. The germline gives CDR1 SGHVS, CDR2 FNYEAQ. The CDR3 covers 14 residues. CDR3 coding DNA: TGTGCCAGCAGCTTCTCCAGAGACTCCTACGAGCAGTACTTC. It specifies CASSFSRDSYEQYF.

The chain couples TRBV28 to TRBJ1-1; no clear D gene. There are 12 residues in the CDR3. Germline lookup yields CDR1 MDHEN and CDR2 SYDVKM. Trimming removed 5 bases from V and 6 bases from J, with 10 bases in between. In nucleotides, the CDR3 is TGTGCCAGCAGTCCCAGAGTCGCTGAAGCTTTCTTT. Translated: CASSPRVAEAFF.

V gene TRBV3-1 combines with J gene TRBJ1-1, with D possibly matching TRBD1 (5 bases). The V and J ends lost 4 bases and 6 bases respectively, with 18 bases between them. CDR1 LGHDT and CDR2 YNNKEL come from the germline V gene (reference sequence). This CDR3 has 15 residues. The CDR3 protein is CASSRHGTVAAEAFF. CDR3 sequence (DNA): TGTGCCAGCAGCCGTCACGGGACGGTTGCGGCTGAAGCTTTCTTT.

The genes are TRBV19 and TRBJ2-5; D remains ambiguous. Germline assignment: CDR1 LNHDA and CDR2 SQIVND (reference sequence). This CDR3 contains 12 residues. Trimming took off 5 bases at V and 6 bases at J, with 10 bases between the two ends. CDR3 sequence reads: CASSSTWQTQYF. For the CDR3, the DNA is TGTGCCAGTAGTTCGACATGGCAGACCCAGTACTTC.

The chain is built from TRBV20-1 and TRBJ2-5, with a tentative D call TRBD1 (5 bases). Trimming took 3 bases from V and 2 from J, leaving 10 bases between them. This CDR3 contains 13 residues. Germline assignment: CDR1 DFQATT and CDR2 SNEGSKA (reference sequence). In DNA, the CDR3 is TGCAGTGCTAGGTGGGCAGGGCAAGAGACCCAGTACTTC. This gives the protein CSARWAGQETQYF.

This chain connects TRBV28 to TRBJ2-5; D may correspond to TRBD1 or TRBD2 (5 bases each). The CDR3 contains 12 residues. CDR1 MDHEN and CDR2 SYDVKM come from the germline V gene. V dropped 4 bases and J dropped 10 bases, with 13 bases sitting between them. Here the CDR3 DNA reads TGTGCCAGCAGTTCGGGACCGGCCCTCCAGTACTTC. This translates into CASSSGPALQYF.

This chain links TRBV9 with TRBJ1-2; no definite D call. This CDR3 is built from 13 residues. Germline V gene sequence: CDR1 SGDLS, CDR2 YYNGEE. V lost 1 base and J lost 2, with 6 bases in between. CDR3 in DNA: TGTGCCAGCAGCGTAACGGACAACTATGGCTACACCTTC. Amino acid sequence: CASSVTDNYGYTF.

The chain couples TRBV20-1 to TRBJ1-2, with D hard to call. Germline CDR1 DFQATT, CDR2 SNEGSKA (reference sequence). Trimming removed 1 base from V and 4 bases from J, with 10 bases in between. The CDR3 has 13 amino acids. The CDR3 DNA reads as TGCAGTGCTAGAGTCAACCCAGGCTATGGCTACACCTTC. Translation: CSARVNPGYGYTF.

The V gene is TRBV3-1, the J gene TRBJ2-7; a weak D match, TRBD2 (7 bases). From germline, CDR1 is LGHDT and CDR2 YNNKEL (reference sequence). V lost 8 bases to trimming and J lost 2 bases, with 16 bases between them. This CDR3 is 14 amino acids long. The CDR3 nucleotides are TGTGCCAGCGGTGGGCGGGGGCCTACCTACGAGCAGTACTTC. It specifies CASGGRGPTYEQYF.

The rearrangement links TRBV6-5 to TRBJ1-1; 7 nucleotides line up with TRBD1. Trimming took 0 bases from V and 6 from J; bases not matched to a gene: 1. The CDR3 is made up of 13 amino acids. From germline, CDR1 is MNHEY and CDR2 SVGAGI. The CDR3, as DNA: TGTGCCAGCAGTTACTCGACAGGGCCTGAAGCTTTCTTT. It yields the protein CASSYSTGPEAFF.

V and J are TRBV24-1 and TRBJ2-5, with D unresolved. The V end was cut by 6 bases, the J end by 9 bases, with 10 bases between. The germline CDR1 and CDR2 sequences are KGHDR and SFDVKD. The CDR3 covers 11 residues. CDR3 loop: CATSSVGPQYF. For the CDR3, the DNA is TGTGCCACCAGTTCGGTAGGACCCCAGTACTTC.

V gene TRBV7-8 combines with J gene TRBJ1-2, with D tentatively TRBD1 (5 bases). Germline assignment: CDR1 SGHVS and CDR2 FQNEAQ. V was cut by 4 bases and J by 5 bases, with 23 bases left in between. The CDR3 covers 17 residues. The CDR3: CASSSPDRAQGSYGYTF. Written as DNA, the CDR3 is TGTGCCAGCAGCTCCCCCGACCGGGCCCAGGGTTCGTATGGCTACACCTTC.

The V gene is TRBV5-1, the J gene TRBJ1-4; 8 nucleotides line up with TRBD1. The CDR3 length is 16 residues. Germline V gene data show CDR1 as SGHRS and CDR2 as YFSETQ. V was clipped by 5 bases and J by 8 bases; unmatched bases: 14. The CDR3 loop reads CASSFTQGAREEKLFF. Here the CDR3 DNA reads TGCGCCAGCAGTTTTACCCAGGGGGCGCGTGAAGAAAAACTGTTTTTT. Full variable domain (missing parts from reference TRBV5-1 and TRBJ1-4): KAGVTQTPRYLIKTRGQQVTLSCSPISGHRSVSWYQQTPGQGLQFLFEYFSETQRNKGNFPGRFSGRQFSNSRSEMNVSTLELGDSALYLCASSFTQGAREEKLFFGSGTQLSVL.